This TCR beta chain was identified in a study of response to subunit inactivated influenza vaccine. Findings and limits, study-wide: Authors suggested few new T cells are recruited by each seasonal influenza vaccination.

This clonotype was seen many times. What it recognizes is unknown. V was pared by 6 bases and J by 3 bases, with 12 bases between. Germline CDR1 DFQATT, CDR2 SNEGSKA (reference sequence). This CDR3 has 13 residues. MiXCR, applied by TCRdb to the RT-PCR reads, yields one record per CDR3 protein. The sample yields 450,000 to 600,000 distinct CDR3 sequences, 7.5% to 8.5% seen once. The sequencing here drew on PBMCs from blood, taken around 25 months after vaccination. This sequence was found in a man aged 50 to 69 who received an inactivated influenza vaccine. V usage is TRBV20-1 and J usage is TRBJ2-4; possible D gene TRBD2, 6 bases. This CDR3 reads CSARDLDKNIQYF. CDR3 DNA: TGCAGTGCGCGGGACTTGGACAAAAACATTCAGTACTTC.